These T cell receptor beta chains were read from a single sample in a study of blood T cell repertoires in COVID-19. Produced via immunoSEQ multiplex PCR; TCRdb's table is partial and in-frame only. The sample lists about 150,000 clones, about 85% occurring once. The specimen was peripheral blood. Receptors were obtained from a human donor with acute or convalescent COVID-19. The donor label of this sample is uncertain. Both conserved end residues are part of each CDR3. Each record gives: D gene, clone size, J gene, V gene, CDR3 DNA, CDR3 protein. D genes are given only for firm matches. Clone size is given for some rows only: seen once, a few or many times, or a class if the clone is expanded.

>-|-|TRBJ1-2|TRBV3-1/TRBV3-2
TGTGCCAGCAGCCAAGTGGCGGGTGGTGGGACTGCTAACTATGGCTACACCTTC
CASSQVAGGGTANYGYTF
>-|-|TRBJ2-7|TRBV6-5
TGTGCCAGTGAAGAGGACAGATACACCTACGAGCAGTACTTC
CASEEDRYTYEQYF
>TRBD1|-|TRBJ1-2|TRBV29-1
TGCAGCGGGGGACAGGAGTCCTATGGCTACACCTTC
CSGGQESYGYTF
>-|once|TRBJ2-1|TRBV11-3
TGTGCCAGCAGCTTAGATCACAGCTCCTACAATGAGCAGTTCTTC
CASSLDHSSYNEQFF
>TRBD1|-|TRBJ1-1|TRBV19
TGTGCCAGTAGTATAGGACAGGGATACACTGAAGCTTTCTTT
CASSIGQGYTEAFF
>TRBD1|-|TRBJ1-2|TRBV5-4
TGTGCCAGCAGCCGGGGGGTAGACAGGGGTAGTGGCTACACCTTC
CASSRGVDRGSGYTF
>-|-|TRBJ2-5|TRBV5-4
TGTGCCAGCAGCTTGGGGGGAGTCGGCGAGACCCAGTACTTC
CASSLGGVGETQYF
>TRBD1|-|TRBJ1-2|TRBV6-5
TGTGCCCACCGACAGGGGATAGATGGCTACACCTTC
CAHRQGIDGYTF
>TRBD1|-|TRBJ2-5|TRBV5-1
TGCGCCAGCAGCTTCCGGACAGGGAAAGAGACCCAGTACTTC
CASSFRTGKETQYF
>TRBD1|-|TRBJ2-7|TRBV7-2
TGTGCCAGCAGCACGGAGGCGGGACAGGACGAGCAGTACTTC
CASSTEAGQDEQYF
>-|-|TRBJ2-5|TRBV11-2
TGTGCCAGCAGCCCCCAGGATTCCCAGTACTTC
CASSPQDSQYF
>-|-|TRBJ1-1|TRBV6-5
TGTGCCAGCATTAGTCAGGGGTCGAACACTGAAGCTTTCTTT
CASISQGSNTEAFF
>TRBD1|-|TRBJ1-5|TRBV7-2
TGTGCCAGCAGCCGGACAGGGGTTGAGCAGCCCCAGCATTTT
CASSRTGVEQPQHF
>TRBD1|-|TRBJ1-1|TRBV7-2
TGTGCCAGCAGCCGTGGACAGGGAGAAGCTTTCTTT
CASSRGQGEAFF
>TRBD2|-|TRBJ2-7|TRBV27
TGTGCCAGCAGTTCTAGCGGTTACGAGCAGTACTTC
CASSSSGYEQYF
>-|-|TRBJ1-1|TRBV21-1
TGTGCCAGCAGCAAGATGCGGACAGGCCGTGAAGCTTTCTTT
CASSKMRTGREAFF
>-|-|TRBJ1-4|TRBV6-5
TGTGCCAGCAGTTCCCGATGGGGAGGTGCAGGTGAAAAACTGTTTTTT
CASSSRWGGAGEKLFF
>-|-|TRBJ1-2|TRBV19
TGTGCCAGTAGTATAGAATTTAGGTTTCGGGGGTTTGACTATGGCTACACCTTC
CASSIEFRFRGFDYGYTF
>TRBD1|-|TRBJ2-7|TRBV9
TGTGCCAGCAGCCCACAGGACAGGGGGGAGCAGTACTTC
CASSPQDRGEQYF
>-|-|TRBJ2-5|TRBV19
TGTGCCAGTAGTACCCGGGGGGCCGGCGAGACCCAGTACTTC
CASSTRGAGETQYF
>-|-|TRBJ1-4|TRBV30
TGTGCCTGGAGTGGACAGCTTAATGAAAAACTGTTTTTT
CAWSGQLNEKLFF
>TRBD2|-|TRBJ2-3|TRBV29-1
TGCAGCGTAGATAGCGGGGTTAAGACAGATACGCAGTATTTT
CSVDSGVKTDTQYF
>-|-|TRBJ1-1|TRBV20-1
TGCAGTGCTAGATCCCCCTCGGAAGCTTTCTTT
CSARSPSEAFF
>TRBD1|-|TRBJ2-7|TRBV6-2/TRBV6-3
TGTGCCAGCAGTTACGCCGGGACAGGTTACGAGCAGTACTTC
CASSYAGTGYEQYF
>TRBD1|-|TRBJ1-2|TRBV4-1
TGCGCCAGCAGCCAAGATTCGGACAGGGTTTCCTATGGCTACACCTTC
CASSQDSDRVSYGYTF
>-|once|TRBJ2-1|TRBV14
TGTGCCAGCAGCCCTCGCCTGACTAGTGCCGAGCAGTTCTTC
CASSPRLTSAEQFF
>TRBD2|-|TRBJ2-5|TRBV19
TGTGCCAGTAGTATATTGGGCGGGGGGGGCCAAGAGACCCAGTACTTC
CASSILGGGGQETQYF
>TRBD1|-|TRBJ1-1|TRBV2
TGTGCCAGCAGTGAGACAGGGGAGGCGAACACTGAAGCTTTCTTT
CASSETGEANTEAFF
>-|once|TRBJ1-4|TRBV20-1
TGCAGTGCTAGTGTCCATAATGAAAAACTGTTTTTT
CSASVHNEKLFF
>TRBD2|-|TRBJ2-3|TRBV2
TGTGCCAGTGAGCTAGCGGGAACAGATACGCAGTATTTT
CASELAGTDTQYF
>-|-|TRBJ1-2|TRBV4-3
TGCGCCAGCAGCCAAGATCGAGGGCGAGAGAACTATGGCTACACCTTC
CASSQDRGRENYGYTF
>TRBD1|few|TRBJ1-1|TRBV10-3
TGTGCCATCACCCCTGACAGGGGGATCACTGAAGCTTTCTTT
CAITPDRGITEAFF
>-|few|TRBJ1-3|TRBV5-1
TGCGCCAGCAGCTCCGGGACTCTACCTGGAAACACCATATATTTT
CASSSGTLPGNTIYF
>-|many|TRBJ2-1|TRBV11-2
TGTGCCAGCACCTCTTTTGATGAGCAGTTCTTC
CASTSFDEQFF
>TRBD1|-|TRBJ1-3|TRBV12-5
TGTGCTAGTGGTTCGAGCGGATCGGGACAGGGGGGGGGAAACACCATATATTTT
CASGSSGSGQGGGNTIYF
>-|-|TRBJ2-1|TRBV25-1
TGTGCCAGCAGTAATGGGGCTAGATACAATGAGCAGTTCTTC
CASSNGARYNEQFF
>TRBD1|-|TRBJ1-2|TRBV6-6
TGTGCCAGCAGTTACACAGGGGGGGATGGCTACACCTTC
CASSYTGGDGYTF
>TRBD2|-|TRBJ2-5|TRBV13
TGTGCCAGCAGCTTTACTGGACTAGCGGGTACCTCGGAGACCCAGTACTTC
CASSFTGLAGTSETQYF
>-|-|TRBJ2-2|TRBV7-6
TGTGCCAGCAGCTTAGGCAGGGATGGAACCACCGGGGAGCTGTTTTTT
CASSLGRDGTTGELFF
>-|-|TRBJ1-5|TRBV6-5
TGTGCCAGCAGCCCCGGAGAAGGACAACCCCAGCATTTT
CASSPGEGQPQHF
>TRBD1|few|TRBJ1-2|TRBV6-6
TGTGCCAGCAGTCCGAGGACAGGGGCTTTGGACTACACCTTC
CASSPRTGALDYTF
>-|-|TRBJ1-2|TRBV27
TGTGCCAGCAGTTTAGGGCCTCCTAACTATGGCTACACCTTC
CASSLGPPNYGYTF
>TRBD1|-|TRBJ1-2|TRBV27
TGTGCCAGCAGTAACGGACAGGGAAGCTATGGCTACACCTTC
CASSNGQGSYGYTF
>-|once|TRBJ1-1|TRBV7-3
TGTGCCAGCAGCTTTTCAAGCGGGACTGAAGCTTTCTTT
CASSFSSGTEAFF